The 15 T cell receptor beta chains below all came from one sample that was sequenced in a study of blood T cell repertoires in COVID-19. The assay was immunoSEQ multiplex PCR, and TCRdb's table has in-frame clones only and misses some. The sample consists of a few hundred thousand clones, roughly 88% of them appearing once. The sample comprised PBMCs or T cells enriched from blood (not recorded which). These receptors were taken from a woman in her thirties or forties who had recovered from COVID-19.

Here the CDR3 DNA reads TGTGCCAGTAGTATAACGGGACTTTCCACCGGGGAGCTGTTTTTT. Residues: CASSITGLSTGELFF. The chain links TRBV19 to TRBJ2-2; weak D call: TRBD2 (6 bases). This CDR3 has 15 amino acids. Trimming took off 2 bases at V and 4 bases at J, with 11 bases between the two ends. CDR1 LNHDA and CDR2 SQIVND come from the germline V gene (reference sequence).

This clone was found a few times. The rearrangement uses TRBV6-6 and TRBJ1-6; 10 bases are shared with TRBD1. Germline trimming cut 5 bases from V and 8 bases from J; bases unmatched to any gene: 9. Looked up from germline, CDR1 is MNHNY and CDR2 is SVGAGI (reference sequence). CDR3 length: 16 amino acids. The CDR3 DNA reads TGTGCCAGCAGTCCGCACCACGGGACAGGGGATTCACCCCTCCACTTT. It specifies CASSPHHGTGDSPLHF.

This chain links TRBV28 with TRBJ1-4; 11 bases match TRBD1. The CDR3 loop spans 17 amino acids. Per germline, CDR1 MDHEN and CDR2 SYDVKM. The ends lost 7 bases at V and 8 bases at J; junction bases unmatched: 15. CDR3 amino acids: CASTSRGQGAVGEKLFF. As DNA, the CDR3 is TGTGCCAGCACCTCCCGAGGACAGGGGGCGGTAGGGGAAAAACTGTTTTTT.

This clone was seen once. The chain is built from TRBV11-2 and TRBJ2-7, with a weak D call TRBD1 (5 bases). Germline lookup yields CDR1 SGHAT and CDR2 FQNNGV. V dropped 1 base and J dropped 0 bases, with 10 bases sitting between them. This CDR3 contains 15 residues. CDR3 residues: CASSLGRGASYEQYF. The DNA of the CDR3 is TGTGCCAGCAGCTTAGGAAGGGGCGCCTCCTACGAGCAGTACTTC.

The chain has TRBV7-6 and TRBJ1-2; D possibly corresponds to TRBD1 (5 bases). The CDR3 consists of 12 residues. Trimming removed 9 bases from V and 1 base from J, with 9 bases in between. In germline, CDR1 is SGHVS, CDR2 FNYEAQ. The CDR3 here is CARHRLNYGYTF. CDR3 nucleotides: TGTGCCAGGCACAGGCTTAACTATGGCTACACCTTC.

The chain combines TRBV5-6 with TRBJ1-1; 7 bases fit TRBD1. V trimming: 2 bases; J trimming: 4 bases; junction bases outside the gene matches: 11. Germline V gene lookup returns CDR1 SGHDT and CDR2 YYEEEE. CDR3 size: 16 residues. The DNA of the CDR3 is TGTGCCAGCAGCTTTCTGTCAGGGGGTTTGAGCACTGAAGCTTTCTTT. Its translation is CASSFLSGGLSTEAFF.

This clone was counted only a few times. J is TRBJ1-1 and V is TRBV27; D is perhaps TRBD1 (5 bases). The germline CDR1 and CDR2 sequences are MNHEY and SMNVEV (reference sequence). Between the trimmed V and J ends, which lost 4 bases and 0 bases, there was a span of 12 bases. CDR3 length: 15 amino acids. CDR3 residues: CASSSGEGLNTEAFF. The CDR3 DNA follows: TGTGCCAGCAGTTCCGGGGAGGGGTTGAACACTGAAGCTTTCTTT.

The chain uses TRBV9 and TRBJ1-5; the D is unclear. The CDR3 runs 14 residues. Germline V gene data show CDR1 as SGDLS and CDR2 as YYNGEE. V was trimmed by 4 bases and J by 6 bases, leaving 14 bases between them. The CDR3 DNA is TGTGCCAGCAGCCCCCGGGAAGGCAGTCAGCCCCAGCATTTT. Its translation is CASSPREGSQPQHF.

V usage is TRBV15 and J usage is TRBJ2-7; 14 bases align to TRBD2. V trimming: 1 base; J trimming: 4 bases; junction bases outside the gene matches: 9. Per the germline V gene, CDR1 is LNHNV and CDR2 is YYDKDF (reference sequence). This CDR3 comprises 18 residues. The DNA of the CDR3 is TGTGCCACCAGCAGAGGGGGGACTAGCGGGAGCTTAGCGTACGAGCAGTACTTC. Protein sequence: CATSRGGTSGSLAYEQYF.

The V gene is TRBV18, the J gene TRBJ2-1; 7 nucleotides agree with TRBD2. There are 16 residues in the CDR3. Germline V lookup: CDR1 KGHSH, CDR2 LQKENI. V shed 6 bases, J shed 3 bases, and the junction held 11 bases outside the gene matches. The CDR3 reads CASSRPVAGDYNEQFF. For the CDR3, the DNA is TGTGCCAGCTCCCGGCCGGTGGCGGGAGACTACAATGAGCAGTTCTTC. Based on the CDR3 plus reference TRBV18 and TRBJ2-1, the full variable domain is NAGVMQNPRHLVRRRGQEARLRCSPMKGHSHVYWYRQLPEEGLKFMVYLQKENIIDESGMPKERFSAEFPKEGPSILRIQQVVRGDSAAYFCASSRPVAGDYNEQFFGPGTRLTVL.

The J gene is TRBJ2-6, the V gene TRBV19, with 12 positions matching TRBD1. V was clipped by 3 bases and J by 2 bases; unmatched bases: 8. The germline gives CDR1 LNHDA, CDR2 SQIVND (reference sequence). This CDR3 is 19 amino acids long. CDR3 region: CASSISGTGGWAGANVLTF. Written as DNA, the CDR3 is TGTGCCAGTAGTATCTCCGGGACAGGGGGCTGGGCTGGGGCCAACGTCCTGACTTTC. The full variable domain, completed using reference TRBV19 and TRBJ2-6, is DGGITQSPKYLFRKEGQNVTLSCEQNLNHDAMYWYRQDPGQGLRLIYYSQIVNDFQKGDIAEGYSVSREKKESFPLTVTSAQKNPTAFYLCASSISGTGGWAGANVLTFGAGSRLTVL.

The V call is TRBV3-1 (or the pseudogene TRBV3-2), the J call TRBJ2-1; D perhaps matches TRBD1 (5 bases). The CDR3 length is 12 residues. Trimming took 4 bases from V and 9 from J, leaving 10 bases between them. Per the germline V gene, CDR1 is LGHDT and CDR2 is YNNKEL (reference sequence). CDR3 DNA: TGTGCCAGCAGCCGCCAAAGGGGTGAGCAGTTCTTC. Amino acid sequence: CASSRQRGEQFF.

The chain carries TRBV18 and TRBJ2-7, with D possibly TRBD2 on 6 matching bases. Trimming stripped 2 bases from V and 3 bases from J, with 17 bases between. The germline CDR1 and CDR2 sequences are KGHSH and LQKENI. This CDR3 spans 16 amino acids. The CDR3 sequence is CASSPKRTTERYEQYF. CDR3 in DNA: TGTGCCAGCTCACCAAAAAGGACTACCGAACGCTACGAGCAGTACTTC.

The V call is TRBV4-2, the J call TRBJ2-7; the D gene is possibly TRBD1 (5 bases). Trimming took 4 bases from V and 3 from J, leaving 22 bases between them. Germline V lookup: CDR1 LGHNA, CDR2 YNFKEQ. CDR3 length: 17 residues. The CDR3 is CASSPIDQGSRSYEQYF. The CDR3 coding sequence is TGTGCCAGCAGCCCCATCGATCAGGGTTCTCGCAGCTACGAGCAGTACTTC.

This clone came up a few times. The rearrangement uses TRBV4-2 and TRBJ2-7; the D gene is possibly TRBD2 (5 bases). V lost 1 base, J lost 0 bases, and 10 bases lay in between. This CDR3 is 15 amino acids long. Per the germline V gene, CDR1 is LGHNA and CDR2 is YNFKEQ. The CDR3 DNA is TGTGCCAGCAGCCAAGTGGGGAGAAGCTCCTACGAGCAGTACTTC. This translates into CASSQVGRSSYEQYF.